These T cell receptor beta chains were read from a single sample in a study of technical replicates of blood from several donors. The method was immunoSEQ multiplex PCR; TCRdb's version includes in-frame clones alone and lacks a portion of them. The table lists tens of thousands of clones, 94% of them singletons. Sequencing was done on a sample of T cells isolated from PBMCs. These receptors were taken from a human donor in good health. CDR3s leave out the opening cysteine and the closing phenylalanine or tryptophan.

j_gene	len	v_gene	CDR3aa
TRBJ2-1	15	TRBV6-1	ASSEVWGRSSYNEQF
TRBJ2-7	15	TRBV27	ASSRGLAGMSSYEQY
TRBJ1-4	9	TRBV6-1	ASMVRKWLF
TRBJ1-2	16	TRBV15	ATSRRVITGLRDYGYT
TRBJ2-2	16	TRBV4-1	ASSPGLAGARGTGELF
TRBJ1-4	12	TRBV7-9	ASSFRATNEKLF
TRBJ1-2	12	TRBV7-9	ASSPDRALWPFP
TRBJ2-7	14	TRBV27	ASQKTGPQRSYEQY
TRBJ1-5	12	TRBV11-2	ASSLVGGLGPQH
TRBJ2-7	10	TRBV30	AGTGASYEQY
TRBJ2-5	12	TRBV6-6	ASRSGGLQETQY
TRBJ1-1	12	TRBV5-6	ASSEQGQNTEAF
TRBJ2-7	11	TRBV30	AWSVQGTYEQY
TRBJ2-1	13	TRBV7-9	ASSLLGGSYNEQF
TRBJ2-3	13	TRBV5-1	ASSLGGLHTDTQY
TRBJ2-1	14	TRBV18	ASSPPTGGIYDEQF
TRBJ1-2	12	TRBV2	ASRSLRGGYGYT
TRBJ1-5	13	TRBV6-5	ASSPGTGGRQPQH
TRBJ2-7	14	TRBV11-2	ASSLNLAGRPYEQY
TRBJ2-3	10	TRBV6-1	ASTLGTDTQY
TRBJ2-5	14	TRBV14	ASSRPGTADQETQY
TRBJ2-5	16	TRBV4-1	ASSQVTGDRMTQETQY
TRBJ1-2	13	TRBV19	ASSEDGPRRYGYT
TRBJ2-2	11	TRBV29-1	SVGGGATGELF
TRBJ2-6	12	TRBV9	ASSSYSGANVLT
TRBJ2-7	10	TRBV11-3	ASSFSGYEQY
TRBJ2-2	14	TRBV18	ASSPPGSTLVGELF
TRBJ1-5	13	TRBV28	ASSFLLADNQPQH
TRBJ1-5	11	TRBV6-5	ASRRDRNQPQH